This entry concerns a single T cell receptor beta chain. The antigen remains unidentified. Trimming cost V 4 bases and J 0 bases, with 7 bases left between them. This CDR3 spans 13 amino acids. Germline CDR1 reads SGHAT; CDR2 reads FQNNGV. This table comes from immunoSEQ multiplex PCR, and its TCRdb copy is limited to in-frame clones, with some not included. The sample yields approximately 61,000 clones, approximately 90% seen once. The data were obtained in a study of T cells in localized non-small cell lung cancer. Broader study findings: Maximal T cell clonality occurred in uninvolved adjacent lung, with tumor ranking below it. A median approximately 60 of the top 100 tumor clones appeared in adjacent lung. Heterogeneity remains possible because sequencing was limited to only one tumor region.

The chain has TRBV11-2 and TRBJ2-7; D tentatively fits TRBD1 or TRBD2 (6 bases each). This material consisted of peripheral blood, taken before any cancer treatment. The clonotype comes from a woman aged 35-75 years with stage I lung adenocarcinoma. CDR3 nucleotides: TGTGCCAGCAGCTGGGGGGCCTCCTACGAGCAGTACTTC. Residues: CASSWGASYEQYF. Complete variable domain (other parts from reference TRBV11-2 and TRBJ2-7): EAGVAQSPRYKIIEKRQSVAFWCNPISGHATLYWYQQILGQGPKLLIQFQNNGVVDDSQLPKDRFSAERLKGVDSTLKIQPAKLEDSAVYLCASSWGASYEQYFGPGTRLTVT.